Listed below are T cell receptor beta chains from one sample, sequenced in a study of blood T cells in healthy people across ages. TCRdb re-analysed the 5' RACE reads in MiXCR, keeping a single row per CDR3 protein. Of about 1.4 million distinct CDR3 sequences listed, 59% are singletons. Sequencing was performed on blood. The origin of the receptors is a young man in good health. Each CDR3 is given without its conserved first and last residue. Fields, in order: CDR3 protein, V gene, D gene, CDR3 length. The D gene is left open where the match is weak.

ASSLVHGPYEQY,TRBV11-2,NA,12
ASSSYDSSYEQY,TRBV6-5,NA,12
ASSVPRETGELF,TRBV12-3/TRBV12-4,NA,12
ASSWSQGGNEQF,TRBV6-5,NA,12
ATSEGKHTQY,TRBV24-1,NA,10
SVETSGVTDTQY,TRBV29-1,TRBD2,12
ASTPPGGSYGYT,TRBV6-2/TRBV6-3,TRBD1,12
SARWTSGGEQY,TRBV20-1,TRBD2,11
SARGDWETQY,TRBV20-1,NA,10
ASSLLENTGELF,TRBV7-9,NA,12
ASSFQGPQETQY,TRBV7-8,NA,12
ASSYSLAGGPFYEQY,TRBV6-5,TRBD2,15
ASSSIRTSGGIDNEQF,TRBV13,TRBD2,16
ASSWTLTSGEPTDTQY,TRBV5-1,TRBD2,16
ASSITSGRYYEQY,TRBV5-5,TRBD2,13
ASTLSGTQGGYT,TRBV6-2/TRBV6-3,NA,12
ASSSIAGGIYNEQY,TRBV5-6,TRBD2,14
ASSPSIADTQY,TRBV27,NA,11
ASSNRDRILNTEAF,TRBV6-6,TRBD1,14
ASSQDLGSPEAF,TRBV4-3,NA,12
SGAQHNEQF,TRBV20-1,NA,9
ASSFRRAYT,TRBV7-2,NA,9
ASSEAGWYEQY,TRBV2,NA,11
ASSLVAGRGIYNEQF,TRBV7-2,NA,15
ASGRVHESTEAF,TRBV6-1,NA,12
SAGPGGTSGVGLSNEQF,TRBV20-1,TRBD2,17
ASSLDGGPQTQY,TRBV27,NA,12
ASSQDSWRLYGYT,TRBV4-2,NA,13
SARGGGASTDTQY,TRBV20-1,TRBD2,13
ASSRGTGRQETQY,TRBV7-6,NA,13
ASSEYRDGAYEQY,TRBV25-1,NA,13
ASSQGAGRYLYEQY,TRBV14,NA,14
ASSPLAGGYYEQY,TRBV12-3/TRBV12-4,TRBD2,13
SVRDQDSPLH,TRBV29-1,NA,10
ASSIMIQDSGANVLT,TRBV6-1,NA,15
ASSELVTEAF,TRBV10-2,NA,10
ASRGDGNYGYT,TRBV6-5,NA,11
ASSHLYDPRGPYEQY,TRBV4-3,NA,15
ASSSRLAGAPTYEQY,TRBV27,TRBD2,15
ASSSHRDGKYGYT,TRBV7-9,NA,13
ASSYSVHGVNEQY,TRBV6-5,NA,13
ASSLEEGLAMGSYEQY,TRBV7-2,NA,16
ASSYFTGNQETQY,TRBV6-5,NA,13
ASSTGTRYEQY,TRBV6-5,TRBD2,11
ASSQELAGASGYEQY,TRBV4-2,TRBD2,15
SVEDEGQLTEAF,TRBV29-1,NA,12
ASSLLASQTDTQY,TRBV11-3,TRBD2,13
ASAEWGGQETQY,TRBV2,TRBD2,12
ASSLVGGVMDTQY,TRBV5-1,NA,13
ASRGQVGTDTQY,TRBV9,TRBD1,12
ASTDSQGRAEAF,TRBV28,NA,12